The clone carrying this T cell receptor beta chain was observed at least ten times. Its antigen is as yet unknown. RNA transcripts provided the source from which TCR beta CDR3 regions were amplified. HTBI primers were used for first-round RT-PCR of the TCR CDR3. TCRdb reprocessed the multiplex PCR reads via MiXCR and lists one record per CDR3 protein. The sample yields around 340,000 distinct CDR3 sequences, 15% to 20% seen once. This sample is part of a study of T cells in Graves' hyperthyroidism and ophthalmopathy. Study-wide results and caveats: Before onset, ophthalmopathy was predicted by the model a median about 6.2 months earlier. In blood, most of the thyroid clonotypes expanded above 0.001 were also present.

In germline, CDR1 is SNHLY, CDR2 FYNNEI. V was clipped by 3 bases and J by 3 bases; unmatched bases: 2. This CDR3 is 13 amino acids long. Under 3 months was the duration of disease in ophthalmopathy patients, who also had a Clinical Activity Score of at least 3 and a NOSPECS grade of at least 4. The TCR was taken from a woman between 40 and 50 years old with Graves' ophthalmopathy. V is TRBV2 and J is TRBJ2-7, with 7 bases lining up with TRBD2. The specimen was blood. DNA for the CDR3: TGTGCCAGCAGTGAGCGGGGGATCTACGAGCAGTACTTC. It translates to CASSERGIYEQYF.